The 4 T cell receptor beta chains below all came from one sample that was sequenced in a study of blood T cell repertoires in COVID-19. Method: immunoSEQ multiplex PCR; TCRdb's copy keeps in-frame clones and lacks some. The table records 190,000 or so clones, 86% of them present only once. The sequenced sample was peripheral blood. The receptors come from a woman in her seventies with acute or convalescent COVID-19.

The chain has TRBV21-1 and TRBJ2-1; the D segment call TRBD1 is taken from the table without a DNA check. TRBV21-1 is listed as a pseudogene. The CDR3 spans 19 residues. The CDR3 protein is CASSKGTGIRAIMGNEQFF. CDR3 DNA: TGTGCCAGCAGCAAAGGCACAGGGATTCGGGCAATCATGGGTAATGAGCAGTTCTTC.

The CDR3: CASSEEQGRGNEQFF. CDR3 coding DNA: TGTGCCAGCAGTGAAGAACAGGGAAGGGGAAATGAGCAGTTCTTC. The gene calls are TRBV6-1 and TRBJ2-1; maybe TRBD1 (6 bases). The CDR3 has 15 amino acids. V gave up 1 base and J gave up 7 bases, with 14 bases separating them. Germline-derived CDR1 and CDR2 are MNHNS and SASEGT.

The gene calls are TRBV27 and TRBJ1-2; tentative D call: TRBD1 (6 bases). Trimming took 0 bases from V and 4 from J, leaving 12 bases between them. CDR3 length: 15 amino acids. Germline assignment: CDR1 MNHEY and CDR2 SMNVEV (reference sequence). The CDR3 protein is CASSLSSGGSYGYTF. CDR3 DNA: TGTGCCAGCAGTTTATCCTCGGGGGGCAGCTATGGCTACACCTTC.

The chain carries TRBV18 and TRBJ1-1; 10 bases are shared with TRBD1. J was trimmed by 3 bases and V by 3 bases; bases with no gene match: 4. The germline gives CDR1 KGHSH, CDR2 LQKENI. This CDR3 is built from 15 residues. The CDR3 spells CASSPGTGADTEAFF. CDR3 DNA sequence: TGTGCCAGCTCACCGGGGACAGGGGCGGACACTGAAGCTTTCTTT.